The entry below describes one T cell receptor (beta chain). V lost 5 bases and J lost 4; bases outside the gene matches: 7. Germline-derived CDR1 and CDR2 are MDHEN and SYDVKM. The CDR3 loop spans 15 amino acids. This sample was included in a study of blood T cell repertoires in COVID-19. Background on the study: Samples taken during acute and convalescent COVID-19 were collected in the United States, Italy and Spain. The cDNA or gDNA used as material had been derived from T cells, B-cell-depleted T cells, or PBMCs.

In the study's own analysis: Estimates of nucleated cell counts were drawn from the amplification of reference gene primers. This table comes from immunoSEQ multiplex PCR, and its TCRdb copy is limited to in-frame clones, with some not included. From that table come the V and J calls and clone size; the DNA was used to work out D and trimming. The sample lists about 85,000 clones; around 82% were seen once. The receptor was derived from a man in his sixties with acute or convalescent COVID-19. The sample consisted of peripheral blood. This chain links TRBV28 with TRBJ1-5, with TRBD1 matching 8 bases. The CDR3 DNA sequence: TGTGCCAGCAGTCCGACAGGGGCGGGTAATCAGCCCCAGCATTTT. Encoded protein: CASSPTGAGNQPQHF.